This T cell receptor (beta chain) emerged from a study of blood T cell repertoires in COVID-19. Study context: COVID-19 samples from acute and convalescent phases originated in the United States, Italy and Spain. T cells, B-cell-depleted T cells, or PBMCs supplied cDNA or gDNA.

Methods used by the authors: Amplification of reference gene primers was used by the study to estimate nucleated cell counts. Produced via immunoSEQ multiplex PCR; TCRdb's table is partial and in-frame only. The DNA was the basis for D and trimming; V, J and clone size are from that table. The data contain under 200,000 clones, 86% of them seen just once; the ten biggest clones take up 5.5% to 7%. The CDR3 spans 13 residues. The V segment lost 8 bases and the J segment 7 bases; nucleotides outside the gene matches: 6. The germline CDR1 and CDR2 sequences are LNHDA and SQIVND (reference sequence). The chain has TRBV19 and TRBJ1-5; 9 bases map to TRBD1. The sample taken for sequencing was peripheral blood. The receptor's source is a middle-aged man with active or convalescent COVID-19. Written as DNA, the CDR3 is TGTGCCAGTGGAGGGACAGGGTTACAGCCCCAGCATTTT. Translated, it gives CASGGTGLQPQHF.